One sample yielded the 29 T cell receptor beta chains listed below, sequenced in a study of T cells in Graves' hyperthyroidism and ophthalmopathy. Amplified TCR beta CDR3 regions derived from RNA transcripts. The TCR CDR3 first-round RT-PCR relied on the HTBI primer set. TCRdb called the multiplex PCR reads again in MiXCR, with one record for every CDR3 protein. This repertoire shows nearly 750,000 distinct CDR3 sequences, 35% found once; its top ten account for approximately 31%. Sequencing was performed on blood. Every receptor here comes from a woman between 40 and 55 years old with Graves' hyperthyroidism.

This clonotype has a count of ten or more. The V call is TRBV20-1, the J call TRBJ2-5, with D possibly TRBD2 on 6 matching bases. The CDR3 loop spans 12 amino acids. Per the germline V gene, CDR1 is DFQATT and CDR2 is SNEGSKA (reference sequence). V was cut by 6 bases and J by 2 bases, with 10 bases left in between. This CDR3 reads CSAREMQETQYF. CDR3 in DNA: TGCAGTGCACGGGAGATGCAAGAGACCCAGTACTTC.

The rearrangement links TRBV5-1 to TRBJ1-2, with a tentative D call TRBD1 (5 bases). The germline CDR1 and CDR2 sequences are SGHRS and YFSETQ. This CDR3 contains 15 residues. V lost 1 base and J lost 8, with 18 bases in between. The chain's CDR3 is CASSLSPGLRDGYTF. The CDR3 DNA follows: TGCGCCAGCAGCTTGTCCCCAGGGTTACGAGACGGCTACACCTTC.

Points on this clonotype: A much larger clone sits a single nucleotide away, making a read error possible. The chain uses TRBV10-3 and TRBJ1-5, with a tentative D call TRBD1 (5 bases). The germline V gene encodes CDR1 ENHRY and CDR2 SYGVKD. The CDR3 length is 14 residues. Trimming shortened V by 4 bases and J by 6 bases, and 13 bases separated the two germline ends. CDR3 sequence reads: CAISVGGGGQPQHF. The CDR3 nucleotides read TGTGCCATCAGTGTCGGGGGGGGGGGTCAGCCCCAGCATTTT.

As regards this clonotype: Possible read error: a much larger clone is one base away. The chain uses TRBV19 and TRBJ2-7; no definite D call. The V end lost 9 bases, the J end lost 4 bases, and 16 bases lay between the germline ends. Per germline, CDR1 LNHDA and CDR2 SQIVND (reference sequence). This CDR3 has 13 amino acids. CDR3 residues: CASSVLGPYEQYF. The DNA of the CDR3 is TGTGCCAGCAGCGTCCTTGGTCCGTACGAGCAGTACTTC.

On this clonotype: Because the CDR3 is missing its conserved closing phenylalanine or tryptophan, this is likely a read error. The chain recombines TRBV20-1 with TRBJ2-7; D remains ambiguous. Per the germline V gene, CDR1 is DFQATT and CDR2 is SNEGSKA (reference sequence). V dropped 0 bases and J dropped 4 bases, with 13 bases sitting between them. The CDR3 contains 14 residues. This CDR3 is CSARDISSWYEQYS. CDR3 nucleotides: TGCAGTGCTAGAGATATTTCTAGTTGGTACGAGCAGTACTCC.

CDR3: CASSFPGQGSYEQYF. The CDR3 DNA reads TGTGCCAGCAGTTTCCCGGGACAGGGTTCCTACGAGCAGTACTTC. The chain uses TRBV2 and TRBJ2-7, with 9 positions matching TRBD1. This CDR3 contains 15 residues. V lost 5 bases, J lost 1 base, and 6 bases stayed unmatched. From germline, CDR1 is SNHLY and CDR2 FYNNEI.

The table lists this clonotype with a few counts. This chain links TRBV24-1 with TRBJ1-5; D ambiguous. Per germline, CDR1 KGHDR and CDR2 SFDVKD. This CDR3 contains 13 residues. V was pared by 3 bases and J by 5 bases, with 7 bases between. The CDR3 DNA follows: TGTGCCACCAGTGATGATACGTATCAGCCCCAGCATTTT. It encodes CATSDDTYQPQHF.

This clonotype came up many times. This sequence joins TRBV2 and TRBJ2-7; 7 bases agree with TRBD1. The CDR3 contains 12 residues. Germline V gives CDR1 SNHLY, CDR2 FYNNEI. V gave up 8 bases and J gave up 3 bases; unmatched junction bases: 4. CDR3 nucleotide sequence: TGTGCCAGCTCCGGGACAGTCTACGAGCAGTACTTC. The encoded protein is CASSGTVYEQYF.

This chain joins TRBV7-9 and TRBJ2-7; D ambiguous. This CDR3 is 15 amino acids long. CDR1 and CDR2 from the germline V gene are SEHNR and FQNEAQ (reference sequence). V lost 2 bases, J lost 9 bases, and 20 bases lay in between. CDR3 nucleotides: TGTGCCAGCAGCTTACTGGGCCAGCGCACAGATACGCAGTACTTC. This sequence encodes CASSLLGQRTDTQYF. Looking up the rest from reference TRBV7-9 and TRBJ2-7 gives the full variable domain: DTGVSQNPRHKITKRGQNVTFRCDPISEHNRLYWYRQTLGQGPEFLTYFQNEAQLEKSRLLSDRFSAERPKGSFSTLEIQRTEQGDSAMYLCASSLLGQRTDTQYFGPGTRLTVT.

This clonotype was counted only a few times. In nucleotides, the CDR3 is TGCAGTGCTGCCCGACAGGGGAACTATGGCTACACCTTC. Translation gives CSAARQGNYGYTF. This chain uses TRBV20-1 with TRBJ1-2; 8 nucleotides align to TRBD1. With V trimmed by 5 bases and J by 2 bases, 4 bases remained unmatched. Germline CDR1 DFQATT, CDR2 SNEGSKA (reference sequence). The CDR3 extends over 13 amino acids.

The sample holds many counts of this clonotype. CDR3 loop: CASSLFFRDAYEQYF. DNA for the CDR3: TGTGCCAGCAGCTTATTCTTCAGGGACGCCTACGAGCAGTACTTC. The chain links TRBV7-2 to TRBJ2-7; D possibly matches TRBD1 or TRBD2 (5 bases each). V gave up 2 bases and J gave up 2 bases, with 13 bases separating them. CDR3 length: 15 residues. Germline V gene sequence: CDR1 SGHTA, CDR2 FQGNSA.

Worth noting for this clonotype: The junction departs from germline at one end; a sequencing error may be responsible. The V gene is TRBV5-1, the J gene TRBJ1-4; perhaps TRBD1 as D (6 bases). This CDR3 is built from 20 residues. The germline V gene has CDR1 SGHRS and CDR2 YFSETQ. The CDR3 sequence is CASSLVGGTDLKATSEKLFF. Written as DNA, the CDR3 is TGCGCCAGCAGCTTGGTTGGGGGCACCGACCTCAAAGCAACTAGTGAAAAACTGTTTTTT. Variable domain in full (rest from reference TRBV5-1 and TRBJ1-4): KAGVTQTPRYLIKTRGQQVTLSCSPISGHRSVSWYQQTPGQGLQFLFEYFSETQRNKGNFPGRFSGRQFSNSRSEMNVSTLELGDSALYLCASSLVGGTDLKATSEKLFFGSGTQLSVL.

The V and J genes are TRBV6-6 and TRBJ1-1, with D uncertain. The CDR3 has 15 residues. Trimming pared 6 bases from V and 4 bases from J, leaving 18 bases between. CDR1 is MNHNY and CDR2 is SVGAGI in the germline V gene (reference sequence). CDR3 loop: CASSRDGEVITEAFF. The CDR3 nucleotides read TGTGCCAGCAGCCGCGATGGGGAGGTTATCACTGAAGCTTTCTTT.

Ten or more counts support this clonotype. This chain joins TRBV5-5 and TRBJ2-7, with a weak D call TRBD1 (6 bases). V lost 7 bases to trimming and J lost 5 bases, with 19 bases between them. Per the germline V gene, CDR1 is SGHKS and CDR2 is YYEKEE (reference sequence). CDR3 length: 14 residues. The CDR3 DNA is TGTGCCAGCTCCCTCCAGGGGTTTCGCGACGAGCAGTACTTC. This encodes CASSLQGFRDEQYF.

This clonotype was picked up a small number of times. The chain couples TRBV10-3 to TRBJ2-2; D is perhaps TRBD1 (6 bases). V lost 10 bases, J lost 6 bases, and 15 bases lay in between. CDR1 is ENHRY and CDR2 is SYGVKD in the germline V gene. The CDR3 spans 13 residues. The CDR3 sequence: CASRLTGPGELFF. The CDR3, as DNA: TGTGCCAGCAGACTTACAGGGCCCGGGGAGCTGTTTTTT.

Regarding this clonotype: A single base separates this from a much larger clone, so it may be a read error. V gene TRBV20-1 combines with J gene TRBJ1-2; D unresolved. The germline V gene has CDR1 DFQATT and CDR2 SNEGSKA (reference sequence). The length of the CDR3 is 14 residues. The CDR3 coding sequence is TGCAGTGCTAGAGATCCGGGTTCTATTCATGGCCACACCTTC. Its translation is CSARDPGSIHGHTF.

The DNA of the CDR3 is TGTGCCAGTAGTACACAGGGGGCCGGTGGGACTGAAAAACTGTTTTTT. It yields the protein CASSTQGAGGTEKLFF. The V call is TRBV19, the J call TRBJ1-4, with TRBD1 matching over 9 bases. The length of the CDR3 is 16 residues. V gave up 4 bases and J gave up 7 bases; unmatched junction bases: 10. Germline assignment: CDR1 LNHDA and CDR2 SQIVND (reference sequence).

This clonotype was observed at least ten times. The rearrangement joins TRBV29-1 to TRBJ1-4; D unresolved. The V and J ends lost 2 bases and 4 bases respectively, with 5 bases between them. CDR1 SQVTM and CDR2 ANQGSEA come from the germline V gene. This CDR3 is 12 amino acids long. The CDR3, as DNA: TGCAGCGTTGAATCGGGTAATGAAAAACTGTTTTTT. As protein: CSVESGNEKLFF.

This clonotype has a count of ten or more. This rearrangement joins TRBV20-1 to TRBJ2-6, with a possible D match to TRBD1 (6 bases). V lost 2 bases and J 0 bases, leaving 8 bases between the germline ends. CDR3 length equals 15 residues. CDR1 is DFQATT and CDR2 is SNEGSKA in the germline V gene (reference sequence). The DNA for the CDR3 is TGCAGTGCTAGACCGGGACACTCTGGGGCCAACGTCCTGACTTTC. Protein: CSARPGHSGANVLTF.

This clonotype was recorded at least ten times. The gene calls are TRBV7-9 and TRBJ2-7; TRBD2 aligns across 10 bases. Germline V gene sequence: CDR1 SEHNR, CDR2 FQNEAQ (reference sequence). The ends lost 3 bases at V and 7 bases at J; junction bases unmatched: 12. The CDR3 length is 16 residues. The CDR3 nucleotides are TGTGCCAGCAGCTTCCGCGAGCGGGGGGGGTCGGGAGAGCAGTACTTC. It translates to CASSFRERGGSGEQYF.

This chain joins TRBV6-6 and TRBJ1-5; D gene ambiguous. Germline V gives CDR1 MNHNY, CDR2 SVGAGI (reference sequence). V gave up 3 bases and J gave up 3 bases, with 15 bases separating them. This CDR3 has 16 amino acids. The CDR3 sequence: CASSYISDGINQPQHF. The CDR3 coding sequence is TGTGCCAGCAGTTATATTTCGGACGGAATCAATCAGCCCCAGCATTTT.

This sequence joins TRBV12-5 and TRBJ1-2; unclear D gene. The CDR3 is made up of 16 amino acids. Per germline, CDR1 LGHNT and CDR2 FRNRAP. Trimming cost V 1 base and J 8 bases, with 20 bases left between them. CDR3 nucleotides: TGTGCTAGTGGTTTGGCCCCCTCTCGTAAGGGTTACGGCTACACCTTC. Protein product: CASGLAPSRKGYGYTF. The variable domain in full, completed from reference TRBV12-5 and TRBJ1-2, reads DARVTQTPRHKVTEMGQEVTMRCQPILGHNTVFWYRQTMMQGLELLAYFRNRAPLDDSGMPKDRFSAEMPDATLATLKIQPSEPRDSAVYFCASGLAPSRKGYGYTFGSGTRLTVV.

There are a few counts of this clonotype. This chain connects TRBV11-3 to TRBJ2-7, with a weak D call TRBD2 (6 bases). Germline lookup yields CDR1 SGHNT and CDR2 YENEEA. The CDR3 covers 16 residues. V gave up 6 bases and J gave up 0 bases, with 18 bases separating them. The CDR3 is CASSFAGLPSSYEQYF. DNA of the CDR3: TGTGCCAGCAGTTTCGCGGGACTCCCGAGCTCCTACGAGCAGTACTTC.

This clonotype was observed many times. This chain connects TRBV29-1 to TRBJ1-2; tentative D call: TRBD1 (5 bases). CDR1 SQVTM and CDR2 ANQGSEA come from the germline V gene. This CDR3 region has 16 residues. V lost 0 bases and J 4 bases, leaving 18 bases between the germline ends. CDR3 bases: TGCAGCGTTGAAGATCCGGTGGGGCGGATTTTCTATGGCTACACCTTC. Residues: CSVEDPVGRIFYGYTF. The entire variable domain, with the rest obtained from reference TRBV29-1 and TRBJ1-2, is as follows: SAVISQKPSRDICQRGTSLTIQCQVDSQVTMMFWYRQQPGQSLTLIATANQGSEATYESGFVIDKFPISRPNLTFSTLTVSNMSPEDSSIYLCSVEDPVGRIFYGYTFGSGTRLTVV.

The V and J genes are TRBV19 and TRBJ2-3, with D perhaps TRBD2 (6 bases). Germline V gives CDR1 LNHDA, CDR2 SQIVND (reference sequence). This CDR3 spans 15 amino acids. V gave up 6 bases and J gave up 2 bases, with 15 bases separating them. For the CDR3, the DNA is TGTGCCAGTAGCGATTCTAGCGACAACACAGATACGCAGTATTTT. Translated, it gives CASSDSSDNTDTQYF. The whole variable domain, remainder taken from reference TRBV19 and TRBJ2-3, is DGGITQSPKYLFRKEGQNVTLSCEQNLNHDAMYWYRQDPGQGLRLIYYSQIVNDFQKGDIAEGYSVSREKKESFPLTVTSAQKNPTAFYLCASSDSSDNTDTQYFGPGTRLTVL.

This clonotype was found many times. The gene calls are TRBV29-1 and TRBJ1-1; 10 positions match TRBD1. The CDR3 consists of 12 residues. V lost 7 bases, J lost 6 bases, and 5 bases stayed unmatched. Germline lookup yields CDR1 SQVTM and CDR2 ANQGSEA. The CDR3 nucleotides read TGCAGCGCCCTGGGACAGGGGTCTGAAGCTTTCTTT. Translated: CSALGQGSEAFF. Together with reference TRBV29-1 and TRBJ1-1, the CDR3 gives the full variable domain: SAVISQKPSRDICQRGTSLTIQCQVDSQVTMMFWYRQQPGQSLTLIATANQGSEATYESGFVIDKFPISRPNLTFSTLTVSNMSPEDSSIYLCSALGQGSEAFFGQGTRLTVV.

In regard to this clonotype: Being one base from a much bigger clone, this may be a read error. CDR3 bases: TGTGCCAGTGGAATCAGGGTGAACACTGAAGCTTTCTTT. This codes for CASGIRVNTEAFF. The chain carries TRBV19 and TRBJ1-1, with D perhaps matching TRBD1 (5 bases). This CDR3 has 13 amino acids. Between the trimmed V and J ends, which lost 8 bases and 0 bases, there was a span of 10 bases. Germline values: CDR1 LNHDA, CDR2 SQIVND (reference sequence).

This clonotype was found once. The gene calls are TRBV7-3 and TRBJ2-7; 8 bases line up with TRBD2. The V and J ends lost 6 bases and 4 bases, in that order; junction bases with no gene match: 17. Germline CDR1 reads SGHTA; CDR2 reads FQGTGA. The CDR3 is 17 residues long. CDR3 sequence (DNA): TGTGCCAGCAGTCCGAATCCGCCTCGAGCGGGAGCTTACGAGCAGTACTTC. Translating gives CASSPNPPRAGAYEQYF.

This chain connects TRBV11-1 to TRBJ2-2; perhaps TRBD1 as D (6 bases). Germline V gene sequence: CDR1 SGHAT, CDR2 FQDESV (reference sequence). This CDR3 region has 16 residues. Trimming left V 6 bases short and J 0 bases short, with 14 bases between. The CDR3 sequence: CASSQPGAANTGELFF. In nucleotides, the CDR3 is TGTGCCAGCAGTCAACCAGGGGCAGCGAACACCGGGGAGCTGTTTTTT.